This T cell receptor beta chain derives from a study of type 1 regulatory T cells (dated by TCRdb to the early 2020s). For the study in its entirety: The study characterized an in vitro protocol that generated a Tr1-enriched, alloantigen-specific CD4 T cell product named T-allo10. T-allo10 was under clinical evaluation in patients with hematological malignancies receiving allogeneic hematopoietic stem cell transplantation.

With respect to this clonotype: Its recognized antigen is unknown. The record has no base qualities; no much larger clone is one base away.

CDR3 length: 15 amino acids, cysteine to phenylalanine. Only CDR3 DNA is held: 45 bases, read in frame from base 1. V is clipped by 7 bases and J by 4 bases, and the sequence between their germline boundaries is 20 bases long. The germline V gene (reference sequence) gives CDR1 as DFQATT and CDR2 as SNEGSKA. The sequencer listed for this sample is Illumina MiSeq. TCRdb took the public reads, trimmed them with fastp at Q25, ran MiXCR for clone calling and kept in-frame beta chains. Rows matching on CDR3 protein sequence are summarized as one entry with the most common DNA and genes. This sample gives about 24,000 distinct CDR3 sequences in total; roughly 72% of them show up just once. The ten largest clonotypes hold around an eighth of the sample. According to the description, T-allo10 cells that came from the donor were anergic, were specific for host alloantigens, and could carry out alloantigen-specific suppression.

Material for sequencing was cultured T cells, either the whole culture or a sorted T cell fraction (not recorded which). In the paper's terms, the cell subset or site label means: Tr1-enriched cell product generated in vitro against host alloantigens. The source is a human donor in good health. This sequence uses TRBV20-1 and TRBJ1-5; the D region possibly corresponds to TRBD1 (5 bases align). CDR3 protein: CSVPPRDAKNQPQHF. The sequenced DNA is TGCAGTGTCCCACCTAGGGACGCCAAGAATCAGCCCCAGCATTTT.